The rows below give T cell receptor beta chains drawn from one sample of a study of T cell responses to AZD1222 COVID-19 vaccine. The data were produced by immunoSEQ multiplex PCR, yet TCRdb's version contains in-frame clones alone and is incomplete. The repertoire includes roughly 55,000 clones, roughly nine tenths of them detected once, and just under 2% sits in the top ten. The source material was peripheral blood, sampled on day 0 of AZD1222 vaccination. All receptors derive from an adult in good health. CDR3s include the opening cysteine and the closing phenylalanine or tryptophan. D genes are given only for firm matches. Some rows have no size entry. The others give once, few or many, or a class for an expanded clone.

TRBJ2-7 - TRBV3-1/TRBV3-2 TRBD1 TGTGCCAGCAGCTCATTCCCCACAGGGGTGGGGGCCTACGAGCAGTACTTC CASSSFPTGVGAYEQYF
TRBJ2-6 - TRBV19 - TGTGCCAGTAGTATATGGGGGGCCAGCTCTGGGGCCAACGTCCTGACTTTC CASSIWGASSGANVLTF
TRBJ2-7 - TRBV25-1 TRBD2 TGTGCCAGCAGCCGAGATCTAGCGGCTTACGAGCAGTACTTC CASSRDLAAYEQYF
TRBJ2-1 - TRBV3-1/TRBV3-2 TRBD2 TGTGCCAGCAGCCGCCAAACTAGCGGGAGTCGCAATGAGCAGTTCTTC CASSRQTSGSRNEQFF
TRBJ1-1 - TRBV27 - TGTGCCAGCAGTCAAATGTCTCAGGTGGTCACTGAAGCTTTCTTT CASSQMSQVVTEAFF
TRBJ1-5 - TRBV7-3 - TGTGCCAGCAGCCATATTGACACAAACCTAGTGGGCAATCAGCCCCAGCATTTT CASSHIDTNLVGNQPQHF
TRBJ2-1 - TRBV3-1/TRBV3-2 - TGTGCCAGCAGATCCACAGGCGTAAATGAGCAGTTCTTC CASRSTGVNEQFF
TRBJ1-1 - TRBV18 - TGTGCCAGCTCACCTGTGGGGGACACTGAAGCTTTCTTT CASSPVGDTEAFF
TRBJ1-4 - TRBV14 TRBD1 TGTGCCAGCAGCCAAGATCTATTCCTAGGGACAGGCCATGAAAAACTGTTTTTT CASSQDLFLGTGHEKLFF
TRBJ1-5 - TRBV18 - TGTGCCAGCTCAACGTCTCCGGTTAACAGGCGACTTATCAGCAATCAGCCCCAGCATTTT CASSTSPVNRRLISNQPQHF
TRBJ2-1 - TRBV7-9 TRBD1 TGTGCCAGCAGCTTCGGACAGGGGATGAATGAGCAGTTCTTC CASSFGQGMNEQFF
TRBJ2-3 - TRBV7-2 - TGTGCCAGCAACCGCAGAGACACAGATACGCAGTATTTT CASNRRDTDTQYF
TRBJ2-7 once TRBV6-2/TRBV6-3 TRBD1 TGTGCCAGCAGCTCTCTGACAGGGCACGAGCAGTACTTC CASSSLTGHEQYF
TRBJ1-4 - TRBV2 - TGTGCCAGCAGTGGCGGGGCCGGGGGTAATGAAAAACTGTTTTTT CASSGGAGGNEKLFF
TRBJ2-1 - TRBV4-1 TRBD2 TGCGCCAGCAGGCAGACACTAGCGGGAGGAAGAATGAATGAGCAGTTCTTC CASRQTLAGGRMNEQFF
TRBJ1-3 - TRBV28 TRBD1 TGTGGGACCCGACGACAGGGTGGAAACACCATATATTTT CGTRRQGGNTIYF
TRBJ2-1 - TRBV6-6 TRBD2 TGTGCCAGCAGTTACTCGGGGGGGGTCAATGAGCAGTTCTTC CASSYSGGVNEQFF
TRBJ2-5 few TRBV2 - TGTGCCAGCAGACCGGACAGTCCAGAGACCCAGTACTTC CASRPDSPETQYF
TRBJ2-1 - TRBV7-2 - TGTGCCAGCAGCCACGTTGACGTAACCCGCGAGCAGTTCTTC CASSHVDVTREQFF
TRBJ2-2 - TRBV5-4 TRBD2 TGTGCCAGCAGCTTGTTAGCGGGAGGGTCTGTCGGGGAGCTGTTTTTT CASSLLAGGSVGELFF
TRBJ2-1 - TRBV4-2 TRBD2 TGTGCCAGCAGCCAAGATCCTAGCGGGAGGGTTAAAAAAAATGAGCAGTTCTTC CASSQDPSGRVKKNEQFF
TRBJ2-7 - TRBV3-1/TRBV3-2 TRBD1 TGTGCCAGCAGCCAAGCGAACAGGGGCGAGCAGTACTTC CASSQANRGEQYF
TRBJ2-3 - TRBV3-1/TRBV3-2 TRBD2 TGTGCCAGCAGCCAAGAGGTTGGGCGGCGGGAGGCAACAGATACGCAGTATTTT CASSQEVGRREATDTQYF
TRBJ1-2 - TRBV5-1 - TGCGCCAGCAGCTTGGCACAGTTAGATGGCTACACCTTC CASSLAQLDGYTF
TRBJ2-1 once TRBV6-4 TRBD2 TGTGCCAGCAGCCCCGAGACTAGCGGGTACAATGAGCAGTTCTTC CASSPETSGYNEQFF
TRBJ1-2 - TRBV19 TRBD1 TGTGCCAGTATCACCGGGACAGGGGGCCTTGGCTACACCTTC CASITGTGGLGYTF
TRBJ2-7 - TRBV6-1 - TGTGCCAGCAGTGAAGTAGGAGAGCAGTACTTC CASSEVGEQYF
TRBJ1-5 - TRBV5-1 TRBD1 TGCGCCAGTGCGACAGGGATGGGTCAGCCCCAGCATTTT CASATGMGQPQHF
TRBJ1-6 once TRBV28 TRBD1 TGTGCCAGCAGTTCCGAGACGACAGGGATTCTCCACTTT CASSSETTGILHF
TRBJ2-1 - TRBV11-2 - TGTGCCAGCAGCCAGAACATGGCCGGTACCAGCTCCTACAATGAGCAGTTCTTC CASSQNMAGTSSYNEQFF
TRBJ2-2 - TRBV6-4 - TGTGCCAGCAGTGAAGGCCTAAACACCGGGGAGCTGTTTTTT CASSEGLNTGELFF
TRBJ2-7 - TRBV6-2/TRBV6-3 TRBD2 TGTGCCAGCAGTTACGAAACTAGCGGGTTCTACGAGCAGTACTTC CASSYETSGFYEQYF
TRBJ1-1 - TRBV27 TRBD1 TGTGCCAGCACTGACAGGGCTAACGGGGCTGAAGCTTTCTTT CASTDRANGAEAFF
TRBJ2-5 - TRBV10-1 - TGCGCCAGCAGTGAGAATATTCGCGAGACCCAGTACTTC CASSENIRETQYF
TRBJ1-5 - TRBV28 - TGTGCCAGCAGTGAATTTAGCAATCAGCCCCAGCATTTT CASSEFSNQPQHF
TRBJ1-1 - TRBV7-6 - TGTGCCAGCAGCTTAGCGGGCAGCCCAAACACTGAAGCTTTCTTT CASSLAGSPNTEAFF